This TCR beta chain was profiled in a study of spatial heterogeneity in lung cancer. TCRdb itself ran the 5' RACE reads through MiXCR, one entry per CDR3 protein. The sample yields more than 50,000 distinct CDR3 sequences, less than 8.5% seen once. This clonotype came up many times. The sample's time point: sample taken at primary tumor resection. No cell sorting; template was whole RNA from tumor, lung tissue or PBMC. Trimming took 1 base from V and 4 from J; bases not matched to a gene: 8. The CDR3 contains 16 residues. Germline loops: CDR1 SGHTA, CDR2 FQGNSA. This TCR came from a female donor with early-stage non-small cell lung cancer. V usage is TRBV7-2 and J usage is TRBJ2-5; 8 bases are a match to TRBD1. Sequenced here: PBMCs, sampled at surgery. This chain's CDR3 is CASSLGQGLDLETQYF. The DNA of the CDR3 is TGTGCCAGCAGCTTAGGACAGGGGTTGGATTTAGAGACCCAGTACTTC.